Following are 26 T cell receptor beta chains from one sample sequenced in a study of T-cell reconstitution after alpha-beta-depleted transplantation in children. The TCRbeta library was prepared with unique molecular identifiers. Each CDR3 protein is one row after TCRdb ran MiXCR on the PCR reads. The data hold 750,000 to 950,000 distinct CDR3 sequences, with 16% observed a single time. Sequenced here: PBMCs, mostly from graft donor cells, sampled 360 days after TCRalphabeta/CD19-depleted stem cell transplant. The receptors here all came from a male patient aged 10 to 17 who had a stem cell transplant for acute lymphoblastic leukemia, so the T cells may come from the graft donor.

This clonotype was counted at least ten times. The chain recombines TRBV29-1 with TRBJ2-3, with D possibly TRBD2 on 6 matching bases. The CDR3 spans 14 residues. The V and J ends lost 5 bases and 2 bases respectively, with 14 bases between them. Germline loops: CDR1 SQVTM, CDR2 ANQGSEA. The CDR3 coding sequence is TGCAGCGTTTTACCAACTAGCCCCACAGATACGCAGTATTTT. This sequence encodes CSVLPTSPTDTQYF.

The chain carries TRBV19 and TRBJ2-2; 7 bases map to TRBD1. The CDR3 has 13 residues. Losses at the gene ends were 7 bases for V and 1 base for J; bases not matched to a gene: 0. The germline V gene has CDR1 LNHDA and CDR2 SQIVND (reference sequence). CDR3 bases: TGTGCCAGTAACAGGGGGAACACCGGGGAGCTGTTTTTT. Translated: CASNRGNTGELFF.

This chain connects TRBV21-1 to TRBJ2-2; TRBD2, the D gene given by the table, was not confirmed from the DNA. TRBV21-1 is given as a pseudogene. The CDR3 spans 22 residues. DNA of the CDR3: TGTGCCAGCAGCAAAAGGCCCTTTCCGGGACTAGCGGGAGACTGGACAACCGGGGAGCTGTTTTTT. Translation: CASSKRPFPGLAGDWTTGELFF.

CDR3 nucleotide sequence: TGCGCCAGCAGCTTGGATCGGGATGAGCAGTTCTTC. Translation gives CASSLDRDEQFF. The chain couples TRBV5-1 to TRBJ2-1; D is unclear. Germline V gene lookup returns CDR1 SGHRS and CDR2 YFSETQ. V was shortened by 0 bases and J by 8 bases, with 6 bases between the two germline ends. The length of the CDR3 is 12 residues. Combining the CDR3 with reference TRBV5-1 and TRBJ2-1 gives the whole variable domain KAGVTQTPRYLIKTRGQQVTLSCSPISGHRSVSWYQQTPGQGLQFLFEYFSETQRNKGNFPGRFSGRQFSNSRSEMNVSTLELGDSALYLCASSLDRDEQFFGPGTRLTVL.

The genes are TRBV29-1 and TRBJ2-7, with D tentatively TRBD2 (5 bases). The V gene's germline CDR1 is SQVTM and CDR2 ANQGSEA. Trimming took off 3 bases at V and 2 bases at J, with 11 bases between the two ends. This CDR3 contains 13 residues. CDR3 sequence (DNA): TGCAGCGTTGAGATTGAGGGCCCCTACGAGCAGTACTTC. It specifies CSVEIEGPYEQYF.

The rearrangement joins TRBV10-1 to TRBJ1-1, with 7 bases lining up with TRBD1. There are 12 residues in the CDR3. The germline V gene has CDR1 WNHNN and CDR2 SYGVQD (reference sequence). With 2 bases clipped from V and 10 bases from J, the junction kept 4 bases outside the gene matches. The CDR3 loop reads CASSEGDRVAFF. In nucleotides, the CDR3 is TGCGCCAGCAGTGAGGGGGACAGAGTAGCTTTCTTT.

This clonotype was recorded a few times. The V gene is TRBV7-9, the J gene TRBJ1-6; D is ambiguous. The V end was cut by 4 bases, the J end by 5 bases, with 12 bases between. The CDR3 consists of 15 residues. The V gene's germline CDR1 is SEHNR and CDR2 FQNEAQ (reference sequence). In DNA, the CDR3 is TGTGCCAGCAGCTCCTGGACGGGCGATAATTCACCCCTCCACTTT. As protein: CASSSWTGDNSPLHF.

This clonotype was seen a few times. The rearrangement joins TRBV12-3 or TRBV12-4 to TRBJ1-3; D unclear. There are 13 residues in the CDR3. With 2 bases removed from V and 13 bases from J, the gap between germline ends came to 15 bases. Written as DNA, the CDR3 is TGTGCCAGCAGTTTACCGGGCCGCCAACGGATATATTTT. It is translated as CASSLPGRQRIYF.

This sequence joins TRBV20-1 and TRBJ2-1, with 7 positions matching TRBD2. Germline V CDR1 and CDR2: DFQATT, SNEGSKA (reference sequence). The CDR3 sequence is 15 residues long. Trimming took 0 bases from V and 7 from J; bases not matched to a gene: 9. The CDR3 reads CSARDHGGSGNEQFF. CDR3 DNA sequence: TGCAGTGCTAGAGATCATGGCGGGAGCGGGAATGAGCAGTTCTTC.

This clonotype has more than one count but fewer than ten. The J gene is TRBJ2-7, the V gene TRBV20-1, with TRBD2 matching over 9 bases. CDR3 size: 15 residues. The V segment lost 2 bases and the J segment 1 base; nucleotides outside the gene matches: 6. Germline CDR1 is DFQATT and CDR2 is SNEGSKA (reference sequence). CDR3 bases: TGCAGTGCTAGATCTATGACTAGCGGATCCTACGAGCAGTACTTC. Residues: CSARSMTSGSYEQYF.

This clonotype has more than one count but fewer than ten. The CDR3 reads CASSQGATGQGFFSYEQYF. CDR3 DNA sequence: TGCGCCAGCAGCCAAGGGGCCACCGGACAGGGATTTTTCTCCTACGAGCAGTACTTC. The rearrangement joins TRBV4-1 to TRBJ2-7; 8 positions match TRBD1. The CDR3 totals 19 residues. From germline, CDR1 is MGHRA and CDR2 YSYEKL. V gave up 1 base and J gave up 0 bases; unmatched junction bases: 14.

This clonotype was counted only a few times. V usage is TRBV5-1 and J usage is TRBJ2-7; 9 nucleotides agree with TRBD1. The V gene's germline CDR1 is SGHRS and CDR2 YFSETQ. This CDR3 has 16 residues. Germline trimming cut 1 base from V and 2 bases from J; bases unmatched to any gene: 7. Here the CDR3 DNA reads TGCGCCAGCAGCTTGACTCCGGGACAGGGTCCCTACGAGCAGTACTTC. It encodes CASSLTPGQGPYEQYF.

V gene TRBV7-2 combines with J gene TRBJ2-1; D remains unclear. V was clipped by 3 bases and J by 7 bases, with 10 bases between them. Germline CDR1 reads SGHTA; CDR2 reads FQGNSA. The CDR3 length is 13 residues. The CDR3 here is CASSFRVGNEQFF. The CDR3 nucleotides are TGTGCCAGCAGCTTTCGGGTGGGAAATGAGCAGTTCTTC.

There are a few counts of this clonotype. The chain recombines TRBV11-2 with TRBJ2-6; D is possibly TRBD2 (5 bases). The CDR3 is made up of 18 amino acids. Germline loops: CDR1 SGHAT, CDR2 FQNNGV. V lost 0 bases, J lost 0 bases, and 12 bases lay in between. Written as DNA, the CDR3 is TGTGCCAGCAGCTTAGATTTACTGGGGAGCTCTGGGGCCAACGTCCTGACTTTC. Translated, it gives CASSLDLLGSSGANVLTF.

DNA for the CDR3: TGCAGCGTTGAGGCGGGAGGGATGCCCTACAATGAGCAGTTCTTC. Protein sequence: CSVEAGGMPYNEQFF. The V call is TRBV29-1, the J call TRBJ2-1; 9 nucleotides line up with TRBD2. This CDR3 has 15 residues. V gave up 3 bases and J gave up 2 bases; unmatched junction bases: 5. Germline V gene sequence: CDR1 SQVTM, CDR2 ANQGSEA.

The gene calls are TRBV7-9 and TRBJ2-7; D uncertain. V was shortened by 4 bases and J by 0 bases, with 13 bases between the two germline ends. The CDR3 runs to 15 residues. The V gene's germline CDR1 is SEHNR and CDR2 FQNEAQ (reference sequence). The CDR3 sequence: CASSSLYGVSYEQYF. CDR3 nucleotides: TGTGCCAGCAGCTCCCTTTACGGAGTCTCCTACGAGCAGTACTTC.

The chain is built from TRBV27 and TRBJ1-3, with 7 bases lining up with TRBD1. Germline CDR1 is MNHEY and CDR2 is SMNVEV (reference sequence). CDR3 length: 16 residues. Germline trimming cut 4 bases from V and 2 bases from J; bases unmatched to any gene: 8. CDR3 residues: CASSSRRDRAGNTIYF. The CDR3 nucleotides read TGTGCCAGCAGTTCCCGCCGGGACAGAGCTGGAAACACCATATATTTT.

This clonotype has only a few counts. The V call is TRBV20-1, the J call TRBJ2-4; 13 nucleotides line up with TRBD2. CDR1 and CDR2 (germline): DFQATT, SNEGSKA (reference sequence). The CDR3 runs to 16 residues. V was pared by 1 base and J by 1 base, with 1 base of the junction left unmatched. Written as DNA, the CDR3 is TGCAGTGCTAGAGGGGGACTAGCGGGGGCCAAAAACATTCAGTACTTC. It specifies CSARGGLAGAKNIQYF.

The V and J genes are TRBV29-1 and TRBJ2-2; either TRBD1 or TRBD2 may fit D (5 bases each). Germline lookup yields CDR1 SQVTM and CDR2 ANQGSEA. The CDR3 contains 14 residues. Trimming took off 3 bases at V and 5 bases at J, with 13 bases between the two ends. CDR3 nucleotides: TGCAGCGTTGAGCCCCGGGACGGGACCGGGGAGCTGTTTTTT. Its protein product is CSVEPRDGTGELFF.

This clonotype appeared a few times. The V and J genes are TRBV29-1 and TRBJ1-2; D gene unclear. This CDR3 is 11 amino acids long. Germline CDR1 and CDR2: SQVTM and ANQGSEA. V was shortened by 4 bases and J by 4 bases, with 7 bases between the two germline ends. The CDR3 DNA reads as TGCAGCGTTGCCCCGACCTATGGCTACACCTTC. It is translated as CSVAPTYGYTF.

The DNA of the CDR3 is TGTGCCAGCAGTGAAGCGCCCAACAGGGTCGATACGCAGTATTTT. Residues: CASSEAPNRVDTQYF. The chain has TRBV2 and TRBJ2-3; D might be TRBD1 (6 bases). V dropped 0 bases and J dropped 6 bases, with 13 bases sitting between them. Germline V gene data show CDR1 as SNHLY and CDR2 as FYNNEI. This CDR3 is built from 15 residues.

V is TRBV3-1 and J is TRBJ2-2; D is perhaps TRBD2 (6 bases). Germline V CDR1 and CDR2: LGHDT, YNNKEL (reference sequence). This CDR3 is 17 amino acids long. The V end was cut by 3 bases, the J end by 2 bases, with 16 bases between. The DNA of the CDR3 is TGTGCCAGCAGCCAGGTCAAGATAGCGGTCAACACCGGGGAGCTGTTTTTT. Translation: CASSQVKIAVNTGELFF. The full variable domain, in which reference TRBV3-1 and TRBJ2-2 provide the parts outside the CDR3, is DTAVSQTPKYLVTQMGNDKSIKCEQNLGHDTMYWYKQDSKKFLKIMFSYNNKELIINETVPNRFSPKSPDKAHLNLHINSLELGDSAVYFCASSQVKIAVNTGELFFGEGSRLTVL.

This clonotype was seen more than once but under ten times. The V and J genes are TRBV20-1 and TRBJ2-7; D uncertain. The germline V gene has CDR1 DFQATT and CDR2 SNEGSKA (reference sequence). Deletions cut 1 base from V and 5 bases from J, with 12 bases between. The CDR3 has 13 amino acids. The CDR3, as DNA: TGCAGTGCTAGAGCCGGGCCAGAGGACGAGCAGTACTTC. It yields the protein CSARAGPEDEQYF.

V and J are TRBV4-1 and TRBJ2-1; tentative D call: TRBD2 (5 bases). Per germline, CDR1 MGHRA and CDR2 YSYEKL. Trimming removed 4 bases from V and 4 bases from J, with 14 bases in between. This CDR3 has 15 amino acids. CDR3 amino acids: CASSLLGLQYNEQFF. The CDR3 bases are TGCGCCAGCAGCCTCTTAGGACTGCAATACAATGAGCAGTTCTTC.

About this clonotype itself: A read error may produce the germline difference seen at one junction end. This chain joins TRBV5-1 and TRBJ2-7; 7 bases fit TRBD1. Germline V gives CDR1 SGHRS, CDR2 YFSETQ. This CDR3 contains 14 residues. CDR3 nucleotide sequence: TGCGCCAGCAACTTGGGACAGAGGTTGAGCGAGCAGTACTTC. Protein sequence: CASNLGQRLSEQYF.

This clonotype was found once. V and J are TRBV20-1 and TRBJ2-1; TRBD2 matches at 10 bases. V was clipped by 6 bases and J by 5 bases; unmatched bases: 7. Germline V CDR1 and CDR2: DFQATT, SNEGSKA (reference sequence). The CDR3 contains 14 residues. CDR3 amino acids: CSAETSGRHNEQFF. For the CDR3, the DNA is TGCAGTGCCGAGACTAGCGGGCGTCACAATGAGCAGTTCTTC.